The clone carrying this T cell receptor (beta chain) appeared many times. The antigen is undetermined. This sample was included in a study of T cells after yellow fever vaccination. Study-level results: A small proportion of clonotypes was detected in both the CD4 and CD8 compartments. Compared with primary, the secondary response was weaker and peaked at day 5, not 15.

UMIs were added to TCR cDNA along with a universal primer site when it was made by 5'RACE template switching. TCRdb independently ran MiXCR on the 5' RACE reads; one entry per CDR3 protein. The sample lists 310,000 or so distinct CDR3 sequences; about 3.5% were seen once. The CDR3 spans 15 residues. The germline V gene encodes CDR1 MGHRA and CDR2 YSYEKL. Trimming removed 0 bases at V and 8 bases at J, with 14 bases between. The rearrangement joins TRBV4-1 to TRBJ1-5, with D perhaps TRBD1 (6 bases). This receptor was identified in a man younger than 35 who received the YFV17D yellow fever vaccine. Source: PBMCs, taken on the day of the yellow fever booster vaccination. CDR3 sequence (DNA): TGCGCCAGCAGCCAAGATCCAGGAGGGGGTGAGCCCCAGCATTTT. As protein: CASSQDPGGGEPQHF.